This T cell receptor (beta chain) was observed in a study of shared clonotypes between healthy human individuals. The naive CD8 population came from CD45RO-negative cells selected for CCR7, without terminally differentiated effector memory CD45RA+ cells. Generated by immunoSEQ multiplex PCR, the TCRdb table keeps only in-frame clones and is missing some. The profile shows over 2,000,000 clones, approximately 92% of them singletons. The CDR3 runs to 13 residues. V dropped 5 bases and J dropped 2; count of bases not matched to a gene: 2. CDR1 and CDR2 (germline): MNHEY, SMNVEV (reference sequence). The sequence derives from a young man in good health. Some clones in this sample may be carry-over from other donors' samples. The chain joins TRBV27 to TRBJ2-7, with 8 bases aligning to TRBD1. The sequenced sample consisted of naive CD8+ T cells from PBMCs. The CDR3 here is CASSMDRAYEQYF. The CDR3 region has the DNA TGTGCCAGCAGTATGGACAGGGCCTACGAGCAGTACTTC.